This T cell receptor beta chain emerged from a study of CD8 T cells in ankylosing spondylitis. General study results and limits: Disease-linked clones had a CD8+ phenotype and relatively low frequency in peripheral blood. Apparently characteristic of ankylosing spondylitis blood was a TCR beta motif (under ten highly homologous variants). A subset of motif variants has previously been described in the synovial fluid and blood of reactive arthritis. Clones linked to disease were reported to show significant enrichment in matched ankylosing spondylitis synovial fluid.

This clonotype has more than one count but fewer than ten. What it binds is unknown. V was cut by 6 bases and J by 5 bases, with 16 bases left in between. The length of the CDR3 is 15 residues. Libraries of TCR beta came from quantitative 5'-RACE with molecular barcodes. MiXCR, applied by TCRdb to the 5' RACE reads, yields one record per CDR3 protein. The data show more than 300,000 distinct CDR3 sequences, less than 10% seen once. This clonotype was obtained from a male donor with ankylosing spondylitis. The chain combines TRBV12-3 or TRBV12-4 with TRBJ2-2, with D tentatively TRBD1 (6 bases). Sequences were obtained from blood, either unsorted or a sorted T cell fraction (not recorded which). The CDR3 protein is CASSPGQRRTGELFF. The CDR3 DNA is TGTGCCAGCAGCCCGGGACAACGGAGAACCGGGGAGCTGTTTTTT.